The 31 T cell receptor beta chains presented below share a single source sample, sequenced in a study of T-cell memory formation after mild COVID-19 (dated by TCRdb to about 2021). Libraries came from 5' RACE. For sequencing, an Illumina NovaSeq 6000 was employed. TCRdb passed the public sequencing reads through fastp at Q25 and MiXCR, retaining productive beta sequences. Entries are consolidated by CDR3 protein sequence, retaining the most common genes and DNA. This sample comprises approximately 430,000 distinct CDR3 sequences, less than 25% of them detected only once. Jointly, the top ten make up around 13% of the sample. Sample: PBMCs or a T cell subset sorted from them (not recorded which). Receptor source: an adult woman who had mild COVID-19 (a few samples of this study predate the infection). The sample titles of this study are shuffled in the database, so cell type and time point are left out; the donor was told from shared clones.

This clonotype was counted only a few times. Here the CDR3 DNA reads TGTGCCAGTGACAGTCTCTCTGGGGCCAACGTCCTGACTTTC. It codes for CASDSLSGANVLTF. The rearrangement joins TRBV19 to TRBJ2-6; D possibly corresponds to TRBD1 (5 bases). The V end lost 8 bases, the J end lost 0 bases, and 8 bases lay between the germline ends. The CDR3 totals 14 residues. CDR1 LNHDA and CDR2 SQIVND come from the germline V gene (reference sequence).

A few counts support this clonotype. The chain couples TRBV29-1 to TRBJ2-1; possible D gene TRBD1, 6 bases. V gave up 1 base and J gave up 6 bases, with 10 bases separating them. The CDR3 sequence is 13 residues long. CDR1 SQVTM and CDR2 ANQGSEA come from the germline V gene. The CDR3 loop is CSVEVNRANEQFF. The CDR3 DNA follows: TGCAGCGTTGAAGTCAACAGGGCCAATGAGCAGTTCTTC.

The CDR3 DNA follows: TGCAGCGTTGACGGCGCGGGAGGAGAGACCCAGTACTTC. Translating it yields CSVDGAGGETQYF. The genes are TRBV29-1 and TRBJ2-5, with 8 positions matching TRBD2. J lost 4 bases, V lost 3 bases, and 4 bases had no gene match. The length of the CDR3 is 13 residues. Germline CDR1 and CDR2: SQVTM and ANQGSEA.

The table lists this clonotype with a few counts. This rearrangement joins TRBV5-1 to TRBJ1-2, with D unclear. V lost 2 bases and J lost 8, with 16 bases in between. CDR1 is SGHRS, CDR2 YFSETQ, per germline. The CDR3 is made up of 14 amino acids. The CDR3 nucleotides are TGCGCCAGCAGCTTCCGGGATCAACGAGGAGGCTACACCTTC. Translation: CASSFRDQRGGYTF.

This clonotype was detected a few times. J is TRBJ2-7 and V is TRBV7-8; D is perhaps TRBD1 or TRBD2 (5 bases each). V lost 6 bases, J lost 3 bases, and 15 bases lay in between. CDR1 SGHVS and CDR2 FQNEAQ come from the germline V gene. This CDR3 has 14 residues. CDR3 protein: CASRYRTGRYEQYF. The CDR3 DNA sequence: TGTGCCAGCAGATATCGCACGGGGCGCTACGAGCAGTACTTC.

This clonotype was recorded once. CDR3: CAWSVGGARAQITDTQYF. The CDR3 DNA follows: TGTGCCTGGAGTGTTGGAGGGGCGCGGGCCCAAATCACAGATACGCAGTATTTT. The chain is built from TRBV30 and TRBJ2-3, with a tentative D call TRBD2 (6 bases). The CDR3 spans 18 residues. Germline V lookup: CDR1 GTSNPN, CDR2 SVGIG (reference sequence). V was trimmed by 0 bases and J by 2 bases, leaving 21 bases between them.

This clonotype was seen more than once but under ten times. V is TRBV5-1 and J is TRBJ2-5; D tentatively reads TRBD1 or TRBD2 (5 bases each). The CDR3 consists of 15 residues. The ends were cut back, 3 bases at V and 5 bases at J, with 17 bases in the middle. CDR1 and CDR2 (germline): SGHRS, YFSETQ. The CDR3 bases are TGCGCCAGCAGCTCTGGGACCACCACTGGGGAGACCCAGTACTTC. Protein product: CASSSGTTTGETQYF.

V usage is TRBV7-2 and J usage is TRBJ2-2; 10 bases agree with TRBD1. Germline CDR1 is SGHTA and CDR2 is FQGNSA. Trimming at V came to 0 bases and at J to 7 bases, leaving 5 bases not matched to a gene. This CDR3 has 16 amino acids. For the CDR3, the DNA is TGTGCCAGCAGCTTAGCTTTGACAGGGGGCAACGGGGAGCTGTTTTTT. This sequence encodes CASSLALTGGNGELFF.

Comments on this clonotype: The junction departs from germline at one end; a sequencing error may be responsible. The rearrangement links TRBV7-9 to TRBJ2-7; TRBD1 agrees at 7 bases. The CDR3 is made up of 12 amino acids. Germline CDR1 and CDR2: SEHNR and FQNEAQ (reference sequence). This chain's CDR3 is CASSPDRTGLDF. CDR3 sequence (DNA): TGTGCCAGCAGCCCCGACCGGACAGGTTTGGACTTC.

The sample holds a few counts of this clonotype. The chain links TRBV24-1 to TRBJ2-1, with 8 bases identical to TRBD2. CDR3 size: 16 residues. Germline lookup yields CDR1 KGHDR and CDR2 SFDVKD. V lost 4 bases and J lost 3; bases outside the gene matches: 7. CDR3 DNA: TGTGCCACCAGTGACGCGACTAGCGCTAACTACAATGAGCAGTTCTTC. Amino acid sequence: CATSDATSANYNEQFF.

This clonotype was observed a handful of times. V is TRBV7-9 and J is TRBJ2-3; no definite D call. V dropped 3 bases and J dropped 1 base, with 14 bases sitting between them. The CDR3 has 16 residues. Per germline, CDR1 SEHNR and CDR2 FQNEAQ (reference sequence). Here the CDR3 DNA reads TGTGCCAGCAGCTTCCAATTCACTACCCGCACAGATACGCAGTATTTT. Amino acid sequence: CASSFQFTTRTDTQYF.

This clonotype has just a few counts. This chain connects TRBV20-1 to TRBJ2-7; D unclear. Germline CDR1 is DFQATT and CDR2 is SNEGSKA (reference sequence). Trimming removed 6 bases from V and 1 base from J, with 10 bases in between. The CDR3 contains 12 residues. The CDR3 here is CSAETVSYEQYF. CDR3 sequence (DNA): TGCAGTGCCGAGACTGTTTCCTACGAGCAGTACTTC.

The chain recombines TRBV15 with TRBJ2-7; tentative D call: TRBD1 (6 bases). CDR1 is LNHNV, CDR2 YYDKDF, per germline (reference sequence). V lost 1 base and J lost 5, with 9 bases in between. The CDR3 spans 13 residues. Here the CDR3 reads CATSRGAGDEQYF. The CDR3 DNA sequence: TGTGCCACCAGCAGAGGGGCAGGGGACGAGCAGTACTTC.

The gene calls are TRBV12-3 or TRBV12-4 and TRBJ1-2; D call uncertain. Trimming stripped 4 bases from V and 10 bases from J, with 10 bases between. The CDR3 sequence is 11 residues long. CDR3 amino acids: CASSWSFDYTF. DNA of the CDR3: TGTGCCAGCAGTTGGAGTTTCGACTACACCTTC.

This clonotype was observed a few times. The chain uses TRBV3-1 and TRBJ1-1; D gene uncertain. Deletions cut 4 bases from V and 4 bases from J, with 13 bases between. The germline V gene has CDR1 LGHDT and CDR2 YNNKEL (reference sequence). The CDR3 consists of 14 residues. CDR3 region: CASSPGSQLTEAFF. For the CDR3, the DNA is TGTGCCAGCAGCCCCGGGAGCCAACTCACTGAAGCTTTCTTT.

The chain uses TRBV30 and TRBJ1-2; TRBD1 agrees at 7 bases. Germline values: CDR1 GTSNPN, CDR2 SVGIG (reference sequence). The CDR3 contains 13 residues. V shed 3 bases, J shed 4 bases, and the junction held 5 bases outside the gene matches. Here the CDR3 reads CAWSAGGVYGYTF. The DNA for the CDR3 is TGTGCCTGGAGCGCAGGGGGGGTCTATGGCTACACCTTC.

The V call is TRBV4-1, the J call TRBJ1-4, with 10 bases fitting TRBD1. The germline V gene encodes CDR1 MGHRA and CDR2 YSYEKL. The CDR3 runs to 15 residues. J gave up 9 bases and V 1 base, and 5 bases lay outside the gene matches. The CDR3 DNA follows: TGCGCCAGCAGCCAAGTGGGACAGGGGAACCAAAAACTGTTTTTT. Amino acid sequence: CASSQVGQGNQKLFF.

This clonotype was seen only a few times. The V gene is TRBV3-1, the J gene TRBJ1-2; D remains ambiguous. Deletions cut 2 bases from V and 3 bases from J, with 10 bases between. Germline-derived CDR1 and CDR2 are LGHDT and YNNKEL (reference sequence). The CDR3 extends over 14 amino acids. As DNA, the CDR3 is TGTGCCAGCAGCCAAACGTTGATCGACTATGGCTACACCTTC. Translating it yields CASSQTLIDYGYTF. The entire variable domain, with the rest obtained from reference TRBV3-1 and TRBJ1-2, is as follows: DTAVSQTPKYLVTQMGNDKSIKCEQNLGHDTMYWYKQDSKKFLKIMFSYNNKELIINETVPNRFSPKSPDKAHLNLHINSLELGDSAVYFCASSQTLIDYGYTFGSGTRLTVV.

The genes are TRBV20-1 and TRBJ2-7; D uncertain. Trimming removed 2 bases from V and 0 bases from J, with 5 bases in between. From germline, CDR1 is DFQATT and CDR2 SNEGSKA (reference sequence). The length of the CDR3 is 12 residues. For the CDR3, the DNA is TGCAGTGCTAGACCCCTCTCCTACGAGCAGTACTTC. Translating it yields CSARPLSYEQYF.

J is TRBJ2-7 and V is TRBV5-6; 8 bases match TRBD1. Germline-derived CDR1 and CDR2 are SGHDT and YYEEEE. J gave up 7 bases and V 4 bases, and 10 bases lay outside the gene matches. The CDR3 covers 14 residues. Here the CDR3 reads CASSGGQGSREQYF. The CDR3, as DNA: TGTGCCAGCAGCGGCGGACAGGGCTCTAGGGAGCAGTACTTC. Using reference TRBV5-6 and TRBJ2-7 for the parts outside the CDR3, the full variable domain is DAGVTQSPTHLIKTRGQQVTLRCSPKSGHDTVSWYQQALGQGPQFIFQYYEEEERQRGNFPDRFSGHQFPNYSSELNVNALLLGDSALYLCASSGGQGSREQYFGPGTRLTVT.

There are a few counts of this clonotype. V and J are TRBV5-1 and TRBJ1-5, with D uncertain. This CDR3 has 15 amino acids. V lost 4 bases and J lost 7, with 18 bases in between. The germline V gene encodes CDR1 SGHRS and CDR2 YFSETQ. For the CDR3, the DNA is TGCGCCAGCAGCGCCGGGCCTCAAGGTGACCAGCCCCAGCATTTT. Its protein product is CASSAGPQGDQPQHF.

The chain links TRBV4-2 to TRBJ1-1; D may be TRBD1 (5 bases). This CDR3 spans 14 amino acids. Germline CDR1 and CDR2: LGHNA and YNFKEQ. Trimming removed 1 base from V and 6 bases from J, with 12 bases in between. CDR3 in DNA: TGTGCCAGCAGCCAAGGGCAGGGACTCCCTGAAGCTTTCTTT. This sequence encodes CASSQGQGLPEAFF.

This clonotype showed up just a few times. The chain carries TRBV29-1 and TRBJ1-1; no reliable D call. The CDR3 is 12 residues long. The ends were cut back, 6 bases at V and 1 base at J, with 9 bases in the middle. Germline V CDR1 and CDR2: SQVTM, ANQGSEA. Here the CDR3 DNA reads TGCAGCGTACCGCTGGGGAACACTGAAGCTTTCTTT. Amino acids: CSVPLGNTEAFF.

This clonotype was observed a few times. CDR3 sequence (DNA): TGTGCCAGCTCACCACTTCCCGAATCCGGGAATGGCTACACCTTC. Residues: CASSPLPESGNGYTF. The J gene is TRBJ1-2, the V gene TRBV18; D is undetermined. V dropped 1 base and J dropped 6 bases, with 15 bases sitting between them. Germline V lookup: CDR1 KGHSH, CDR2 LQKENI. The CDR3 consists of 15 residues.

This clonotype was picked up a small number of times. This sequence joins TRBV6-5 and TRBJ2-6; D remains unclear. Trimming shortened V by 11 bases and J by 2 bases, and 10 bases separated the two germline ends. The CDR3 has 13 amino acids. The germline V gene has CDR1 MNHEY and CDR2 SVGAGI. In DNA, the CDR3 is TGTGCCTCCAGGCTTCCTGGGGCCAACGTCCTGACTTTC. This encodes CASRLPGANVLTF.

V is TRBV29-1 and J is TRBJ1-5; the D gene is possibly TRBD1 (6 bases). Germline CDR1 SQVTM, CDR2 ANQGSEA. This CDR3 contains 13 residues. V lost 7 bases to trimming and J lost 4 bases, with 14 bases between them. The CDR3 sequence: CSAQTGSNQPQHF. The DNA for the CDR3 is TGCAGCGCCCAAACAGGGTCTAATCAGCCCCAGCATTTT.

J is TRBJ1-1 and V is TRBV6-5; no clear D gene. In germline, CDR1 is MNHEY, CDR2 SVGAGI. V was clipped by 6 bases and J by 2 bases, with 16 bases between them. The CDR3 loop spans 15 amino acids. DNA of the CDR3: TGTGCCAGCAGCATAATCCCTCCTTCTAACACTGAAGCTTTCTTT. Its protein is CASSIIPPSNTEAFF.

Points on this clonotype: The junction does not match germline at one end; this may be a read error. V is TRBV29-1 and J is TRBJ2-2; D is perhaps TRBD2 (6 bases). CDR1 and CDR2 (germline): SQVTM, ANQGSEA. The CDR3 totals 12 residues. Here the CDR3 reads CSVSGMGGDLFF. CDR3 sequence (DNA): TGCAGCGTTTCTGGTATGGGCGGGGATCTGTTTTTT.

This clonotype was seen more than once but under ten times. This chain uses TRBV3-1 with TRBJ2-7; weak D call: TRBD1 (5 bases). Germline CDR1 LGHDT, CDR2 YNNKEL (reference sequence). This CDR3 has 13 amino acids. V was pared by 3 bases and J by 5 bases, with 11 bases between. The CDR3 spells CASSHGAGDEQYF. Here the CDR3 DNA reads TGTGCCAGCAGCCATGGGGCCGGTGACGAGCAGTACTTC.

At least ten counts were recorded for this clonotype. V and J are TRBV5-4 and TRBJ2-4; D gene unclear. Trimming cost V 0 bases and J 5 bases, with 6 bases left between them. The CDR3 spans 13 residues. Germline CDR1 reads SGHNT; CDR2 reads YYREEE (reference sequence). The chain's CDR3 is CASSLGQENIQYF. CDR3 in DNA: TGTGCCAGCAGCTTGGGACAAGAAAACATTCAGTACTTC.

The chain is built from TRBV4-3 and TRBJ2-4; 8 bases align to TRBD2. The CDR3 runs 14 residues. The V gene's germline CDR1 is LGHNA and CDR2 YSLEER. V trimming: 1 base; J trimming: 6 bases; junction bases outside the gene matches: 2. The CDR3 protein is CASSQGGGPNIQYF. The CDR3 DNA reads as TGCGCCAGCAGCCAAGGCGGGGGGCCAAACATTCAGTACTTC.